This TCR beta chain emerged from a study of T-cell reconstitution after alpha-beta-depleted transplantation in children (dated by TCRdb to the mid-2010s). Notes on the research overall: Using TCR repertoire profiling, the study quantitatively followed how T-cell immune reconstitution unfolded in children after TCRalphabeta/CD19-depleted allogeneic hematopoietic cell transplantation.

According to the study, the label for this sample's treatment or condition signals: allogeneic hematopoietic cell transplantation with graft depleted of TCRalphabeta T cells and CD19 B cells. TCRalphabeta/CD19-depleted allogeneic hematopoietic cell grafts were given to the transplant recipients, all of whom were children. Taken from cysteine to phenylalanine, the CDR3 has 15 residues. The entry retains the CDR3 DNA only, 45 bases that are in frame from base 1. The germline V gene (reference sequence) supplies CDR1 LGHDT and CDR2 YNNKEL. The germline ends are 14 bases apart after V is trimmed by 2 bases and J by 4 bases. What the work shows at the level of the full study, not this receptor alone: The apparently early alphabetaT-cell count recovery about two months after transplant was reportedly dependent on only several hundred rapidly expanded clones derived from non-depleted graft cells. The frequencies of hyperexpanded clones fell over the following months, and after one year, T-cell counts and TCRbeta diversity were mostly attributed to newly produced T cells. In some patients, high TCRbeta diversity at day 60 was attributed to recipient T cells and intrathymic progenitors that had survived conditioning.

Library generation was performed with PCR. The sequencing machine was an Illumina HiSeq 2500. TCR library preparation used molecular barcoding, with unique molecular identifiers applied to normalize quantification of the TCRbeta repertoire. In TCRdb, the public reads were trimmed at Q25 with fastp and aligned with MiXCR, with productive beta chains retained. Here each entry gathers all rows of one CDR3 protein and keeps the most common genes and DNA. The sample records a few hundred thousand distinct CDR3 sequences, 7.5% to 9% of which are singletons. The ten biggest clones cover 9.1% of the sample. This clonotype occurred many times. This clone's antigen is unknown. No base quality values were provided; no much bigger clone lies one nucleotide off.

This TCR came from a female patient younger than 10 who had a stem cell transplant for Fanconi anemia, so the T cells may come from the graft donor. The V and J segments used are TRBV3-1 and TRBJ1-1; perhaps TRBD1 is the D gene, with 5 bases matching. Sample: peripheral blood, taken 360 days after TCRalphabeta/CD19-depleted stem cell transplant. This receptor carries the CDR3 CASSQWGSGSTEAFF. The DNA is as follows: TGTGCCAGCAGCCAATGGGGGTCAGGGAGCACTGAAGCTTTCTTT.